A selection of T cell receptor beta chains follows, all from one sample in a study of sequential checkpoint blockade in melanoma. The repertoire was sequenced with immunoSEQ multiplex PCR; TCRdb's copy has only in-frame clones and lacks some. The table has around 12,000 clones, approximately 62% seen once. The sample consisted of CD8+ T cells sorted from blood (inferred from file names), taken from a patient given nivolumab and ipilimumab in sequence. These TCRs come from a human donor with melanoma. Each CDR3 is given with its conserved first and last residue. Each record gives: J gene, clone size, V gene, D gene, CDR3 DNA, CDR3 protein. The D gene is left open where the match is weak. Only part of the rows carry a size: once, few, many, or a class if the clone is expanded.

J: TRBJ1-2; size: hyperexpanded; V: TRBV7-9; D: TRBD1; DNA: TGTGCCAGCAGCTTAGGAGACAGGGGGCATGGCTACACCTTC; CDR3: CASSLGDRGHGYTF
J: TRBJ1-1; size: -; V: TRBV7-3; D: -; DNA: TGTGCCAGCAGCTTAACCACAGGGTTCACTGAAGCTTTCTTT; CDR3: CASSLTTGFTEAFF
J: TRBJ1-2; size: -; V: TRBV9; D: -; DNA: TGTGCCAGCAGCGTAGGCGGGGACGACTATGGCTACACCTTC; CDR3: CASSVGGDDYGYTF
J: TRBJ2-1; size: -; V: TRBV9; D: TRBD2; DNA: TGTGCCAGCAGCGGCCGGGGGGGGGCCCAGGAGCAGTTCTTC; CDR3: CASSGRGGAQEQFF
J: TRBJ2-5; size: once; V: TRBV13; D: TRBD2; DNA: TGTGCCAGCAGCTATTCCCCGGGGCTAGCGGGGACACTTGACTGGCGAGAGACTCAGTACTTC; CDR3: CASSYSPGLAGTLDWRETQYF
J: TRBJ2-2; size: -; V: TRBV6-5; D: -; DNA: TGTGCCAGCAGTTACTCTCCCCTTCCCACCGGGGAGCTGTTTTTT; CDR3: CASSYSPLPTGELFF
J: TRBJ2-1; size: few; V: TRBV27; D: TRBD1; DNA: TGTGCCAGCAGTCCAGGGACAGGGGGAAACAATGAGCAGTTCTTC; CDR3: CASSPGTGGNNEQFF
J: TRBJ1-2; size: few; V: TRBV28; D: TRBD1; DNA: TGTGCCAGCAGCGAACAATGGGGGACAGGGGACTATGGCTACACCTTC; CDR3: CASSEQWGTGDYGYTF
J: TRBJ2-3; size: -; V: TRBV7-2; D: TRBD1; DNA: TGTGCCAGCAGCCCGACAGGGGGGGGACTGGATACGCAGTATTTT; CDR3: CASSPTGGGLDTQYF
J: TRBJ2-7; size: -; V: TRBV27; D: TRBD2; DNA: TGTGCCAGCAGTTTATCCGCTAGCGGGCTCTACGAGCAGTACTTC; CDR3: CASSLSASGLYEQYF
J: TRBJ2-1; size: -; V: TRBV28; D: -; DNA: TGTGCCAGCAGCCCGTCGTCCGTGCGGGTGGATGAGCAGTTCTTC; CDR3: CASSPSSVRVDEQFF
J: TRBJ1-1; size: -; V: TRBV6-1; D: -; DNA: TGTGCCAGCAGTCCTTGGGACTCCCTGAGCACTGAAGCTTTCTTT; CDR3: CASSPWDSLSTEAFF
J: TRBJ1-6; size: -; V: TRBV7-8; D: -; DNA: TGTGCCAGCAGCTTATTTTCCCGGGGGGGGCATTCACCCCTCCACTTT; CDR3: CASSLFSRGGHSPLHF
J: TRBJ2-7; size: once; V: TRBV4-1; D: -; DNA: TGCGCCAGCAGCCAAGACAGGGCGACACACTACGAGCAGTACTTC; CDR3: CASSQDRATHYEQYF
J: TRBJ2-2; size: once; V: TRBV10-3; D: TRBD1; DNA: TGTGCCATCAGTGAGCCTTACGGGACAGGGGGAGGCACCGGGGAGCTGTTTTTT; CDR3: CAISEPYGTGGGTGELFF
J: TRBJ2-3; size: -; V: TRBV4-1; D: -; DNA: TGCGCCAGCAGCCAAGACTGGCTAGACGATACGCAGTATTTT; CDR3: CASSQDWLDDTQYF
J: TRBJ2-1; size: -; V: TRBV9; D: TRBD2; DNA: TGTGCCAGCAGCGTAGACGGTGCGGGGGTGTCCTACAATGAGCAGTTCTTC; CDR3: CASSVDGAGVSYNEQFF
J: TRBJ1-1; size: -; V: TRBV7-6; D: -; DNA: TGTGCCAGCAGCGCCGGGACTGAAGCTTTCTTT; CDR3: CASSAGTEAFF
J: TRBJ2-7; size: few; V: TRBV4-2; D: -; DNA: TGTGCCAGCAGCCAAGACTGGAGCTCCTACGAGCAGTACTTC; CDR3: CASSQDWSSYEQYF
J: TRBJ2-4; size: -; V: TRBV7-9; D: TRBD2; DNA: TGTGCCAGCAGCTACCTAGCGGGGGGGCCTTCAGTAGGCAAAAACATTCAGTACTTC; CDR3: CASSYLAGGPSVGKNIQYF
J: TRBJ1-3; size: medium-sized; V: TRBV5-8; D: -; DNA: TGTGCCAGCAGCGCCGGGACGGGAGGTGGAAACACCATATATTTT; CDR3: CASSAGTGGGNTIYF
J: TRBJ2-7; size: -; V: TRBV27; D: -; DNA: TGTGCCAGCAGTTTTTTAAAAGGAGGAGAGCAGTACTTC; CDR3: CASSFLKGGEQYF
J: TRBJ2-7; size: -; V: TRBV19; D: TRBD2; DNA: TGTGCCAGTAGTTTCAGCGGGGGGTTCTACGAGCAGTACTTC; CDR3: CASSFSGGFYEQYF
J: TRBJ1-4; size: -; V: TRBV5-5; D: TRBD1; DNA: TGTGCCAGCAGTCAGCCGGGACAGGGCTATGAAAAACTGTTTTTT; CDR3: CASSQPGQGYEKLFF
J: TRBJ2-1; size: -; V: TRBV10-1; D: TRBD2; DNA: TGCGCCAGCAGTGAAGGGACTAGCGGGAGCAATGAGCAGTTCTTC; CDR3: CASSEGTSGSNEQFF
J: TRBJ2-1; size: -; V: TRBV7-2; D: -; DNA: TGTGCCAGCAGCTTAGGCGAGTCGAGGTACAATGAGCAGTTCTTC; CDR3: CASSLGESRYNEQFF
J: TRBJ2-2; size: -; V: TRBV4-3; D: TRBD2; DNA: TGCGCCAGCAGCCAAGAACGGGGCGGGGCGGGGGTGAGGGACCGGCCCGGGGAGCTGTTTTTT; CDR3: CASSQERGGAGVRDRPGELFF
J: TRBJ2-1; size: few; V: TRBV2; D: -; DNA: TGTGCCAGCTCTACCCTAACGGGGTCCTACAATGAGCAGTTCTTC; CDR3: CASSTLTGSYNEQFF
J: TRBJ2-7; size: -; V: TRBV5-1; D: -; DNA: TGCGCCAGCAGCTTTACCGGGGGTTCCTACGAGCAGTACTTC; CDR3: CASSFTGGSYEQYF
J: TRBJ2-2; size: -; V: TRBV7-8; D: -; DNA: TGTGCCAGCAGCTTAGTTGGGGGGGCGCCCGGGGAGCTGTTTTTT; CDR3: CASSLVGGAPGELFF
J: TRBJ2-7; size: -; V: TRBV11-3; D: TRBD2; DNA: TGTGCCAGCAGCCTTCCGGGACTAGCTTACTACGAGCAGTACTTC; CDR3: CASSLPGLAYYEQYF
J: TRBJ2-1; size: -; V: TRBV19; D: TRBD2; DNA: TGTGCCAGTAGTTTCGGACTAGAAGACTCAGGGCGCTACAATGAGCAGTTCTTC; CDR3: CASSFGLEDSGRYNEQFF
J: TRBJ2-3; size: -; V: TRBV19; D: -; DNA: TGTGCCAGTAGTATAGAGGACTATGACACAGATACGCAGTATTTT; CDR3: CASSIEDYDTDTQYF
J: TRBJ1-1; size: once; V: TRBV13; D: TRBD1; DNA: TGTGCCAGCAGCTTAACAGGGGCTGGCACTGAAGCTTTCTTT; CDR3: CASSLTGAGTEAFF
J: TRBJ2-3; size: once; V: TRBV7-3; D: TRBD2; DNA: TGTGCCAGCAGCTCGGGGACTATTAGCACAGATACGCAGTATTTT; CDR3: CASSSGTISTDTQYF
J: TRBJ2-1; size: medium-sized; V: TRBV13; D: -; DNA: TGTGCCAGCAGCCTCGGACTCAATGAGCAGTTCTTC; CDR3: CASSLGLNEQFF
J: TRBJ2-7; size: once; V: TRBV6-6; D: -; DNA: TGTGCCAGCAGTTACTCGGGCAGGGTCCACGAGCAGTACTTC; CDR3: CASSYSGRVHEQYF
J: TRBJ2-7; size: -; V: TRBV4-3; D: -; DNA: TGCGCCAGCAGCCAAGATGGGGAGGAGGGGTGGAACGAGCAGTACTTC; CDR3: CASSQDGEEGWNEQYF
J: TRBJ2-1; size: -; V: TRBV4-2; D: -; DNA: TGTGCCAGCAGCCAAGCAGGGGAAACCTACAATGAGCAGTTCTTC; CDR3: CASSQAGETYNEQFF
J: TRBJ2-7; size: few; V: TRBV14; D: -; DNA: TGTGCCAGCAGCCAAGCAGGACTAACCTACGAGCAGTACTTC; CDR3: CASSQAGLTYEQYF
J: TRBJ2-1; size: medium-sized; V: TRBV5-6; D: TRBD2; DNA: TGTGCCAGCAGCTTGGGACTAGCGGGATATGAGCAGTTCTTC; CDR3: CASSLGLAGYEQFF
J: TRBJ2-1; size: few; V: TRBV5-6; D: -; DNA: TGTGCCAGCAGCTTGGTCGGGGACAATGAGCAGTTCTTC; CDR3: CASSLVGDNEQFF
J: TRBJ2-7; size: -; V: TRBV10-1; D: -; DNA: TGCGCCAGCAGTGCTAAGAGGCCGAACGAGCAGTACTTC; CDR3: CASSAKRPNEQYF
J: TRBJ2-1; size: -; V: TRBV7-2; D: -; DNA: TGTGCCAGCAGCTTAGTCGGGGGAAGGTTAAATGAGCAGTTCTTC; CDR3: CASSLVGGRLNEQFF
J: TRBJ2-7; size: -; V: TRBV4-1; D: TRBD1; DNA: TGCGCCAGCAGCGAGACAGGGATGAGCTCCTACGAGCAGTACTTC; CDR3: CASSETGMSSYEQYF
J: TRBJ1-6; size: medium-sized; V: TRBV19; D: TRBD1; DNA: TGTGCCAGTAGCCAAGCGCTGACAGGGCATAATTCACCCCTCCACTTT; CDR3: CASSQALTGHNSPLHF
J: TRBJ1-2; size: -; V: TRBV4-3; D: -; DNA: TGCGCCAGCAGCCAAGGTTCAGTAGGGGGAAATGGCTACACCTTC; CDR3: CASSQGSVGGNGYTF
J: TRBJ1-1; size: -; V: TRBV6-5; D: -; DNA: TGTGCCAGCAGTTTGACAGGTTTGAACACTGAAGCTTTCTTT; CDR3: CASSLTGLNTEAFF
J: TRBJ1-6; size: -; V: TRBV12-5; D: TRBD1; DNA: TGTGCTAGTGGTTTGTCGGGACAGGGTACACCCCTCCACTTT; CDR3: CASGLSGQGTPLHF
J: TRBJ2-3; size: -; V: TRBV9; D: -; DNA: TGTGCCAGCAGCGTGGGGCTCCTAGGGGTCACAGATACGCAGTATTTT; CDR3: CASSVGLLGVTDTQYF
J: TRBJ2-1; size: -; V: TRBV19; D: -; DNA: TGTGCCAGTAGTACCCTAGTTAATGAGCAGTTCTTC; CDR3: CASSTLVNEQFF
J: TRBJ2-7; size: -; V: TRBV7-2; D: TRBD2; DNA: TGTGCCAGCAGCCAAGAGGCTAGCGGGGGCCTTATGGAGCAGTACTTC; CDR3: CASSQEASGGLMEQYF
J: TRBJ1-2; size: -; V: TRBV19; D: TRBD1; DNA: TGTGCCAGTAGGATGGGACAGGGTGACTATGGCTACACCTTC; CDR3: CASRMGQGDYGYTF
J: TRBJ1-4; size: few; V: TRBV2; D: -; DNA: TGTGCCAGCAGTGAAGCGCGGGGGGGAGGGGGACCTCTAAATGAAAAACTGTTTTTT; CDR3: CASSEARGGGGPLNEKLFF